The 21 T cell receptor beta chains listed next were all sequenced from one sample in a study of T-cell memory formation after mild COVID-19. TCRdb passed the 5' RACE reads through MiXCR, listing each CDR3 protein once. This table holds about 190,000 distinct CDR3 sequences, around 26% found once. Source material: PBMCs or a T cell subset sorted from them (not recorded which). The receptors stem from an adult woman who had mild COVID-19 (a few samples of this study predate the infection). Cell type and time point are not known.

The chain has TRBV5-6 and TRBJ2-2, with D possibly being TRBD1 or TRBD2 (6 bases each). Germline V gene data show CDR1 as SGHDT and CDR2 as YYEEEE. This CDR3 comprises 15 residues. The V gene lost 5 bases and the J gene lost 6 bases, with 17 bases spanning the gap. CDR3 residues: CASSLGGRAPGELFF. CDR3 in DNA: TGTGCCAGCAGTCTCGGGGGCAGGGCCCCCGGGGAGCTGTTTTTT.

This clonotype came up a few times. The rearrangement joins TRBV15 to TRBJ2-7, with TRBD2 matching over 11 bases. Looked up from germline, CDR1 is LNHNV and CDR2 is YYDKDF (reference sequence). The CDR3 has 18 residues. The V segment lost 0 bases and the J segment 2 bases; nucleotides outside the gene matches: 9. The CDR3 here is CATSREGLAGGGAYEQYF. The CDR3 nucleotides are TGTGCCACCAGCAGAGAGGGTCTAGCGGGAGGTGGAGCCTACGAGCAGTACTTC. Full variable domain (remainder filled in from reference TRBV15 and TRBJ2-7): DAMVIQNPRYQVTQFGKPVTLSCSQTLNHNVMYWYQQKSSQAPKLLFHYYDKDFNNEADTPDNFQSRRPNTSFCFLDIRSPGLGDTAMYLCATSREGLAGGGAYEQYFGPGTRLTVT.

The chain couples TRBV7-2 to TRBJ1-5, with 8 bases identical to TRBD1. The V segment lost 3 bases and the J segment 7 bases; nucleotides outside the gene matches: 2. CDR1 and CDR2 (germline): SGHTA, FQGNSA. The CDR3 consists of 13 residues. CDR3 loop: CASSLDRDQPQHF. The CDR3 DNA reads TGTGCCAGCAGCTTGGACAGGGACCAGCCCCAGCATTTT.

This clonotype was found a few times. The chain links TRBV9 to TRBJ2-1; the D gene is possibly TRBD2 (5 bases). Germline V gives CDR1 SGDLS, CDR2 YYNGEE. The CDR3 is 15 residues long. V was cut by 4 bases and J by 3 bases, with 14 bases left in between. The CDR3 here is CASSPTAVDYNEQFF. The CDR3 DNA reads TGTGCCAGCAGCCCCACAGCGGTAGACTACAATGAGCAGTTCTTC.

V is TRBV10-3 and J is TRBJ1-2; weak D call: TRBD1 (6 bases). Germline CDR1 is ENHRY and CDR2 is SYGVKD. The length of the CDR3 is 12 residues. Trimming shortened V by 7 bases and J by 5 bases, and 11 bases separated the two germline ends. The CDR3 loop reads CAINGGQYGYTF. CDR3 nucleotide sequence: TGTGCCATCAATGGGGGGCAATATGGCTACACCTTC.

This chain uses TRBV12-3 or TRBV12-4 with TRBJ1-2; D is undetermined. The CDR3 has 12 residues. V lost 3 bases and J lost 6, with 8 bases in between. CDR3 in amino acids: CASSFPGDGYTF. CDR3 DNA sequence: TGTGCCAGCAGTTTTCCCGGGGATGGCTACACCTTC.

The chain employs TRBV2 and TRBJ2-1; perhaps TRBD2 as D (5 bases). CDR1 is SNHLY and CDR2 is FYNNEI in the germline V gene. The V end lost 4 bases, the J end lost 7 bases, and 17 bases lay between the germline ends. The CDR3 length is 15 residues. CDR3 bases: TGTGCCAGCAGTGCAAGGAGAGGGCCGAGTAATGAGCAGTTCTTC. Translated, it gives CASSARRGPSNEQFF.

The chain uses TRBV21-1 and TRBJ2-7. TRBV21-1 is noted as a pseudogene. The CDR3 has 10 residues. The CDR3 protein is CASSIKSEYF. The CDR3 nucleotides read TGTGCCAGCAGCATCAAGAGTGAGTACTTC.

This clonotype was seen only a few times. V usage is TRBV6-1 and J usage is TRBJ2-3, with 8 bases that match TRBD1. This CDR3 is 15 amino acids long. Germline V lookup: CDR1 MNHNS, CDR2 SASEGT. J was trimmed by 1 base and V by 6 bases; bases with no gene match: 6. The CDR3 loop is CASRQGQAGTDTQYF. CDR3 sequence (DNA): TGTGCCAGCAGACAGGGACAGGCTGGCACAGATACGCAGTATTTT.

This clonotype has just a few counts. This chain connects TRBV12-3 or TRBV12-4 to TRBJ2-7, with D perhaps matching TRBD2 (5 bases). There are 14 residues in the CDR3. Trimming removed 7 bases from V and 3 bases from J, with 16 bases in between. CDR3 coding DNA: TGTGCCAGCACCCTCCGCCCTAGCCACTACGAGCAGTACTTC. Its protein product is CASTLRPSHYEQYF.

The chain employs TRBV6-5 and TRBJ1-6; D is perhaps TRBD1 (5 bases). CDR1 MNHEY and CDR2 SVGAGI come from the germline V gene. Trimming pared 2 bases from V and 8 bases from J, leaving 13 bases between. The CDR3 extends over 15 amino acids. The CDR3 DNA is TGTGCCAGCAGTTACAGGGCTGGGACGCATTCACCCCTCCACTTT. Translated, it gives CASSYRAGTHSPLHF.

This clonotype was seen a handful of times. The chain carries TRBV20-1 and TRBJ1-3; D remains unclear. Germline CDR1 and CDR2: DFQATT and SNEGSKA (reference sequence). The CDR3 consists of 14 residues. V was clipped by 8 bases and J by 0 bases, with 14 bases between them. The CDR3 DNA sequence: TGCAGTTTAAGAGGGCCTAGCTCTGGAAACACCATATATTTT. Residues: CSLRGPSSGNTIYF.

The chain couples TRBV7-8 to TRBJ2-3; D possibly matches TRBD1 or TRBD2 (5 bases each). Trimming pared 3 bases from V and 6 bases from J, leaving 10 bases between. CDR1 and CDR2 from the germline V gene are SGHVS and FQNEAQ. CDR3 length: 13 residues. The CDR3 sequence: CASSFSRGDTQYF. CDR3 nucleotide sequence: TGTGCCAGCAGCTTTAGCCGGGGCGATACGCAGTATTTT.

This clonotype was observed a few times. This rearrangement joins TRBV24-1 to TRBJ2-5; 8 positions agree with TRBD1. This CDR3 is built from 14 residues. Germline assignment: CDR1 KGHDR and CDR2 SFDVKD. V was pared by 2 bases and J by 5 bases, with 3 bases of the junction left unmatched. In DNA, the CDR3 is TGTGCCACCAGTGATTCGACAGGGGTTGAGACCCAGTACTTC. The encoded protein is CATSDSTGVETQYF.

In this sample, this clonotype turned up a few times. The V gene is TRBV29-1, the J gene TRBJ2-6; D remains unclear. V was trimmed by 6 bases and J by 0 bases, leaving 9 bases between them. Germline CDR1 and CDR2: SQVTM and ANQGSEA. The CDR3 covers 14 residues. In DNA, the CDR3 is TGCAGCGTATCAGAGACCTCTGGGGCCAACGTCCTGACTTTC. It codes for CSVSETSGANVLTF.

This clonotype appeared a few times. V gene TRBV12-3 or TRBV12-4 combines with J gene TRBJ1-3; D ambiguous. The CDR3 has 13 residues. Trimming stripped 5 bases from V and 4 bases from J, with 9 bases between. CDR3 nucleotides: TGTGCCAGCAGTCGGAAACCAGGAAACACCATATATTTT. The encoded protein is CASSRKPGNTIYF.

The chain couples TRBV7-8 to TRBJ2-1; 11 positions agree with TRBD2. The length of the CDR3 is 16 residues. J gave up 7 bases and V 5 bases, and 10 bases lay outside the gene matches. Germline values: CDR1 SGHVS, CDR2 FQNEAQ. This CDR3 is CASSHFSGGAINEQFF. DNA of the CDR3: TGTGCCAGCAGCCATTTTAGCGGGGGGGCGATTAATGAGCAGTTCTTC.

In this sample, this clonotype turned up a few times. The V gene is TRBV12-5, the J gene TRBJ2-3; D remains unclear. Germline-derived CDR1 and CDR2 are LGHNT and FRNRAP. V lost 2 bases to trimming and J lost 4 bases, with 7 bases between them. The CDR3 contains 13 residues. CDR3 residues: CASGLYAADTQYF. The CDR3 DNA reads TGTGCTAGTGGTTTGTATGCGGCAGATACGCAGTATTTT.

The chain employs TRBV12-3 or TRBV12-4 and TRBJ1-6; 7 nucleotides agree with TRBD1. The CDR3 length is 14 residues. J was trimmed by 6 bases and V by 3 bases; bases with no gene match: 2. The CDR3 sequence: CASSLDRSNSPLHF. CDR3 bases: TGTGCCAGCAGTTTGGACAGGTCTAATTCACCCCTCCACTTT.

CDR3 nucleotides: TGTGCCAGCAGCTTAGCGTCGCAGGGCCCAGATACGCAGTATTTT. Translating gives CASSLASQGPDTQYF. The chain has TRBV7-2 and TRBJ2-3, with D tentatively TRBD1 (5 bases). This CDR3 is built from 15 residues. Germline assignment: CDR1 SGHTA and CDR2 FQGNSA. Trimming took off 0 bases at V and 4 bases at J, with 11 bases between the two ends.

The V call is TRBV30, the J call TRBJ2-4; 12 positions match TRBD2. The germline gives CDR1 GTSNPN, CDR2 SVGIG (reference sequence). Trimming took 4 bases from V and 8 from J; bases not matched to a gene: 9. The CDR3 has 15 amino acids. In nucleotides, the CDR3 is TGTGCCTGGACCCCGACTAGCGGGGGTGGGGACATTCAGTACTTC. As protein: CAWTPTSGGGDIQYF.